The next 10 T cell receptor beta chains were all read from a single sample in a study of response to subunit inactivated influenza vaccine. TCRdb called the RT-PCR reads again in MiXCR, with one record for every CDR3 protein. This table has roughly 710,000 distinct CDR3 sequences, 14% appearing once. Sequencing was performed on PBMCs from blood, taken roughly 2 weeks before vaccination. These receptors were taken from a man in his fifties or sixties who received an inactivated influenza vaccine.

The chain couples TRBV10-3 to TRBJ2-3, with TRBD2 matching 9 bases. Trimming at V came to 3 bases and at J to 9 bases, leaving 10 bases not matched to a gene. The CDR3 has 15 residues. The germline V gene encodes CDR1 ENHRY and CDR2 SYGVKD. CDR3 sequence: CAISDILPGLATQYF. DNA for the CDR3: TGTGCCATCAGTGATATTCTACCGGGACTAGCAACGCAGTATTTT.

V usage is TRBV5-5 and J usage is TRBJ2-7; the D call may be TRBD1 or TRBD2 (5 bases each). V was trimmed by 3 bases and J by 11 bases, leaving 15 bases between them. Germline values: CDR1 SGHKS, CDR2 YYEKEE (reference sequence). The CDR3 totals 12 residues. The DNA for the CDR3 is TGTGCCAGCAGCTCCCTCGGGGCAAACGAGTACTTC. It specifies CASSSLGANEYF.

Ten or more counts support this clonotype. The chain carries TRBV28 and TRBJ2-7; 11 nucleotides agree with TRBD1. Germline CDR1 is MDHEN and CDR2 is SYDVKM. This CDR3 has 15 amino acids. Trimming removed 7 bases from V and 7 bases from J; junction bases left unmatched: 12. The CDR3 sequence is CASTETGQGAGEQYF. DNA of the CDR3: TGTGCCAGCACCGAAACCGGACAGGGGGCAGGGGAGCAGTACTTC.

This clonotype was detected a few times. This chain connects TRBV3-1 to TRBJ2-3, with TRBD2 matching 7 bases. CDR1 and CDR2 from the germline V gene are LGHDT and YNNKEL (reference sequence). V was pared by 0 bases and J by 5 bases, with 11 bases of the junction left unmatched. This CDR3 contains 17 residues. CDR3 region: CASSQDRGGSRGDTQYF. CDR3 bases: TGTGCCAGCAGCCAAGATCGGGGCGGGAGTCGTGGAGATACGCAGTATTTT.

This clonotype was counted a few times. The gene calls are TRBV28 and TRBJ2-7; a weak D match, TRBD2 (6 bases). Trimming pared 7 bases from V and 3 bases from J, leaving 10 bases between. Germline loops: CDR1 MDHEN, CDR2 SYDVKM. CDR3 size: 12 residues. The CDR3 region is CASTGRYYEQYF. The CDR3 bases are TGTGCCAGCACTGGGAGGTACTACGAGCAGTACTTC.

This clonotype was seen only a few times. J is TRBJ2-1 and V is TRBV3-1; TRBD2 aligns across 7 bases. Germline CDR1 and CDR2: LGHDT and YNNKEL (reference sequence). Trimming took 2 bases from V and 4 from J; bases not matched to a gene: 8. The CDR3 spans 16 residues. The CDR3 DNA is TGTGCCAGCAGCCAAATTGGCGGGAGAGGGTACAATGAGCAGTTCTTC. Its translation is CASSQIGGRGYNEQFF.

The chain links TRBV3-1 to TRBJ1-2; 8 nucleotides match TRBD1. Germline values: CDR1 LGHDT, CDR2 YNNKEL (reference sequence). Trimming took 1 base from V and 5 from J; bases not matched to a gene: 3. The CDR3 sequence is 14 residues long. The CDR3 nucleotides read TGTGCCAGCAGCCAAGGGACAGGGAGATATGGCTACACCTTC. It yields the protein CASSQGTGRYGYTF.

This clonotype was found many times. The chain links TRBV6-2 or TRBV6-3 to TRBJ1-2, with D tentatively TRBD1 (5 bases). The V gene's germline CDR1 is MNHEY and CDR2 SVGEGT. Trimming took off 5 bases at V and 3 bases at J, with 13 bases between the two ends. The CDR3 runs 14 residues. CDR3 bases: TGTGCCAGCAGTACCCGGGACGGCTACTATGGCTACACCTTC. The encoded protein is CASSTRDGYYGYTF.

The genes are TRBV28 and TRBJ2-3; D is unresolved. Germline loops: CDR1 MDHEN, CDR2 SYDVKM. The V and J ends lost 6 bases and 2 bases respectively, with 12 bases between them. CDR3 size: 14 residues. The CDR3 region is CASRYAGSTDTQYF. CDR3 nucleotide sequence: TGTGCCAGCAGGTATGCAGGCTCCACAGATACGCAGTATTTT.

This rearrangement joins TRBV11-2 to TRBJ2-2, with 9 bases fitting TRBD1. CDR3 length equals 15 residues. With 5 bases clipped from V and 5 bases from J, the junction kept 6 bases outside the gene matches. CDR1 and CDR2 from the germline V gene are SGHAT and FQNNGV. In DNA, the CDR3 is TGTGCCAGCAGCCCTGGGACAGGGTGGACCGGGGAGCTGTTTTTT. It encodes CASSPGTGWTGELFF.